This T cell receptor beta chain emerged from a study of shared clonotypes between healthy human individuals. Clones were sequenced by immunoSEQ multiplex PCR, and TCRdb holds only the in-frame ones, with some missing. The sample has about 2.4 million clones, over 85% seen once. Whole-study results and caveats: Investigators expected sequencing depth to affect clonotype sharing among donors. Shared across four donors were 5% to 6% of the naive CD4 clonotypes.

This clone appeared a single time. What it recognizes is unknown. The same CDR3 arises from other DNA sequences in this sample as well. CDR3 length: 15 amino acids. J gave up 4 bases and V 2 bases, and 4 bases lay outside the gene matches. Germline V gives CDR1 KGHSH, CDR2 LQKENI. V gene TRBV18 combines with J gene TRBJ2-3, with TRBD2 matching over 9 bases. The source of this sequence is a man between 18 and 35 years old in good health. The sequencing input was naive CD4+ T cells sorted from blood. Regarding subset: CD45RA+ positively selected. This CDR3 reads CASSPIAGVADTQYF. DNA for the CDR3: TGTGCCAGCTCACCAATAGCGGGGGTGGCAGATACGCAGTATTTT. Based on the CDR3 plus reference TRBV18 and TRBJ2-3, the full variable domain is NAGVMQNPRHLVRRRGQEARLRCSPMKGHSHVYWYRQLPEEGLKFMVYLQKENIIDESGMPKERFSAEFPKEGPSILRIQQVVRGDSAAYFCASSPIAGVADTQYFGPGTRLTVL.